A selection of T cell receptor beta chains follows, all from one sample in a study of T cell responses to AZD1222 COVID-19 vaccine. Sequenced by immunoSEQ multiplex PCR; TCRdb stores in-frame clones only, minus some. This table holds 100,000 to 150,000 clones, roughly 89% found once. The sample here was peripheral blood, taken on day 0 of AZD1222 vaccination. Receptors originate from an adult in good health. CDR3s include the opening cysteine and the closing phenylalanine or tryptophan. Fields, in order: V gene, D gene, J gene, CDR3 DNA, CDR3 protein. A D gene is named only where the DNA matches it firmly.

V gene: TRBV7-3
D gene: TRBD2
J gene: TRBJ2-7
CDR3 DNA: TGTGCCAGCAGCTCATCTAGCGGGGGTAACTACGAGCAGTACTTC
CDR3 protein: CASSSSSGGNYEQYF

V gene: TRBV27
D gene: NA
J gene: TRBJ1-6
CDR3 DNA: TGTGCCAGCAGTTTATCACAGGAGTATAATTCACCCCTCCACTTT
CDR3 protein: CASSLSQEYNSPLHF

V gene: TRBV19
D gene: NA
J gene: TRBJ1-2
CDR3 DNA: TGTGCCAGTAGGGCGTCAGGTGGCTACACCTTC
CDR3 protein: CASRASGGYTF

V gene: TRBV12-3/TRBV12-4
D gene: TRBD1
J gene: TRBJ1-2
CDR3 DNA: TGTGCCAGCAGTCAGAGACAGGGGAGTGGCTACACCTTC
CDR3 protein: CASSQRQGSGYTF

V gene: TRBV5-1
D gene: TRBD2
J gene: TRBJ2-2
CDR3 DNA: TGCGCCAGCAGCGGCACTAGCGGGCCTAACACCGGGGAGCTGTTTTTT
CDR3 protein: CASSGTSGPNTGELFF

V gene: TRBV7-8
D gene: NA
J gene: TRBJ1-2
CDR3 DNA: TGTGCCAGCAGCCTTGACCGGCTAAACTATGGCTACACCTTC
CDR3 protein: CASSLDRLNYGYTF

V gene: TRBV27
D gene: NA
J gene: TRBJ1-2
CDR3 DNA: TGTGCCAGCAGTTTTTATAGTCAGAATCGGGACTATGGCTACACCTTC
CDR3 protein: CASSFYSQNRDYGYTF

V gene: TRBV5-1
D gene: NA
J gene: TRBJ1-2
CDR3 DNA: TGCGCCAGCAGCTTGGGGGCGGGCGTAGATTTTAACTATGGCTACACCTTC
CDR3 protein: CASSLGAGVDFNYGYTF

V gene: TRBV30
D gene: TRBD2
J gene: TRBJ2-3
CDR3 DNA: TGTGCCTGGAGCCAGACTAGCGGGAGCGTCAATACGCAGTATTTT
CDR3 protein: CAWSQTSGSVNTQYF

V gene: TRBV2
D gene: NA
J gene: TRBJ2-2
CDR3 DNA: TGTGCCAGCAGTAAAGGGAACACCGGGGAGCTGTTTTTT
CDR3 protein: CASSKGNTGELFF

V gene: TRBV7-8
D gene: NA
J gene: TRBJ2-1
CDR3 DNA: TGTGCCAGCAGCATGTCACCTACAGGACAAAGTAGCGAGCAGTTCTTC
CDR3 protein: CASSMSPTGQSSEQFF

V gene: TRBV7-2
D gene: NA
J gene: TRBJ1-1
CDR3 DNA: TGTGCCAGCAGATTCACCGAGAACACTGAAGCTTTCTTT
CDR3 protein: CASRFTENTEAFF

V gene: TRBV7-2
D gene: NA
J gene: TRBJ1-1
CDR3 DNA: TGTGCCAGCAGCTCGCAGGGAGCTTTTCCAGAAGCTTTCTTT
CDR3 protein: CASSSQGAFPEAFF

V gene: TRBV6-5
D gene: NA
J gene: TRBJ2-7
CDR3 DNA: TGTGCCAGCCATTTTCCGACGGTAGGAATCTACGAGCAGTACTTC
CDR3 protein: CASHFPTVGIYEQYF

V gene: TRBV27
D gene: NA
J gene: TRBJ2-3
CDR3 DNA: TGTGCCAGCAGTTTATCGAGCACAGGCGGCACAGATACGCAGTATTTT
CDR3 protein: CASSLSSTGGTDTQYF

V gene: TRBV11-2
D gene: NA
J gene: TRBJ2-7
CDR3 DNA: TGTGCCAGCAGCGCCGAGAGGGGTGGGAGTCGGGAGCAGTACTTC
CDR3 protein: CASSAERGGSREQYF

V gene: TRBV4-2
D gene: NA
J gene: TRBJ1-4
CDR3 DNA: TGTGCCAGCAGCTCGGAAGCGGGGAGAACTAATGAAAAACTGTTTTTT
CDR3 protein: CASSSEAGRTNEKLFF

V gene: TRBV18
D gene: NA
J gene: TRBJ1-1
CDR3 DNA: TGTGCCAGCTCAACGAGCGGACCGAACACTGAAGCTTTCTTT
CDR3 protein: CASSTSGPNTEAFF

V gene: TRBV4-1
D gene: TRBD2
J gene: TRBJ2-1
CDR3 DNA: TGCGCCATCCAGCCAAGTAGCGGGACCTACAATGAGCAGTTCTTC
CDR3 protein: CAIQPSSGTYNEQFF

V gene: TRBV12-5
D gene: TRBD1
J gene: TRBJ1-1
CDR3 DNA: TGTGCTAGTGGTTTGGTACTCGGGACAGGGACCATGAACACTGAAGCTTTCTTT
CDR3 protein: CASGLVLGTGTMNTEAFF